The rows below give T cell receptor beta chains drawn from one sample of a study of OX40 agonist ivuxolimab in advanced cancers. This table comes from immunoSEQ multiplex PCR, and its TCRdb copy is limited to in-frame clones, with some not included. This table holds approximately 130,000 clones, 85% to 95% found once. The sequenced sample was CD4+ or CD8+ T cells sorted from blood, obtained in a trial of the OX40 agonist ivuxolimab. Receptors were obtained from an adult with an advanced solid tumor such as melanoma, head and neck, liver or kidney cancer. CDR3s include the opening cysteine and the closing phenylalanine or tryptophan. D genes are given only for firm matches. The size entry is marked missing in some rows and otherwise reads once, few, many or a size class.

V	D	J	size	DNA	CDR3
TRBV7-9	.	TRBJ1-2	.	TGTGCCAGCAGCTTAGGGGGGGCAGCGCAGGTCGGATATGGCTACACCTTC	CASSLGGAAQVGYGYTF
TRBV4-3	.	TRBJ1-5	.	TGCGCCAGCAGCCAAGAAACGGCCAGCAATCAGCCCCAGCATTTT	CASSQETASNQPQHF
TRBV19	.	TRBJ1-2	.	TGTGCCAGTAGAGACAGAGGACGGAACTATGGCTACACCTTC	CASRDRGRNYGYTF
TRBV7-3	.	TRBJ1-3	once	TGTGCCAGCAGCTTAAGTGGAAACACCATATATTTT	CASSLSGNTIYF
TRBV5-1	.	TRBJ2-3	.	TGCGCCAGCAGCCCGCCGGTGGGCACAGATACGCAGTATTTT	CASSPPVGTDTQYF
TRBV9	TRBD1	TRBJ2-7	.	TGTGCCAGCAGCGTAGGAGGGGGCGGGCTCTACGAGCAGTACTTC	CASSVGGGGLYEQYF
TRBV27	.	TRBJ1-3	.	TGTGCCAGCAGATCTCAGGGAGGTGGAAACACCATATATTTT	CASRSQGGGNTIYF
TRBV4-3	.	TRBJ1-1	once	TGCGCCAGCAGCCAAGATATGGGGGTCACTGAAGCTTTCTTT	CASSQDMGVTEAFF
TRBV11-2	TRBD1	TRBJ1-2	.	TGTGCCAGCAGCCCCCTCGGGACAGGGGGTCTCTATGGCTACACCTTC	CASSPLGTGGLYGYTF
TRBV6-5	TRBD1	TRBJ2-7	.	TGTGCCAGCAGGTCTGGGACAGCCTACGAGCAGTACTTC	CASRSGTAYEQYF
TRBV28	.	TRBJ1-5	.	TGTGCCAGCACCCTTGATATCGGGGGGAACAATCAGCCCCAGCATTTT	CASTLDIGGNNQPQHF
TRBV7-9	.	TRBJ1-3	.	TGTGCCAGCAGCAGCATGGGAGGAAACACCATATATTTT	CASSSMGGNTIYF
TRBV6-5	.	TRBJ2-1	.	TGTGCCAGCCGGCTCGAGGGTGAGCAGTTCTTC	CASRLEGEQFF
TRBV6-5	.	TRBJ1-2	.	TGTGCCAGCAAACCTTCGGGGGCGGATGGCTACACCTTC	CASKPSGADGYTF
TRBV5-1	.	TRBJ2-5	.	TGCGCCAGCAGCTCGCGACGAATAGACAGCTCTTCTCAAGAGACCCAGTACTTC	CASSSRRIDSSSQETQYF
TRBV4-3	.	TRBJ2-7	.	TGCGCCAGCAGCACGGGCCGGGTGATATCTTACGAGCAGTACTTC	CASSTGRVISYEQYF
TRBV6-5	.	TRBJ1-2	once	TGTGCCAGCAGTTACTCGGGTCAGGGGCTCTATGGCTACACCTTC	CASSYSGQGLYGYTF
TRBV9	TRBD2	TRBJ2-3	once	TGTGCCAGCAGCCTGAGCGGGAATGCAGATACGCAGTATTTT	CASSLSGNADTQYF
TRBV6-5	.	TRBJ1-2	.	TGTGCCAGCAATGTGGGGGCTCTTGGCTATGGCTACACCTTC	CASNVGALGYGYTF
TRBV4-3	TRBD2	TRBJ2-1	.	TGCGCCAGCAGCCAAGGGTACTCTAGCGGGGGATACAATGAGCAGTTCTTC	CASSQGYSSGGYNEQFF
TRBV27	TRBD2	TRBJ2-3	.	TGTGCCAGCAGAGGGACTAGCGGGGGGGCCAGGTTCACAGATACGCAGTATTTT	CASRGTSGGARFTDTQYF
TRBV7-7	TRBD2	TRBJ2-1	.	TGTGCAAGCGGACCGGGACTAGCGGGAGTAAATGAGCAGTTCTTC	CASGPGLAGVNEQFF
TRBV6-1	.	TRBJ1-2	.	TGTGCCAGCTCACGGGGGGAGTATGGCTACACCTTC	CASSRGEYGYTF
TRBV7-2	.	TRBJ2-5	.	TGTGCCAGCAGCTTAGGGGTTCGGGAGACCCAGTACTTC	CASSLGVRETQYF
TRBV5-1	.	TRBJ1-2	.	TGCGCCAGCAGGGGCACTTTCTATGGCTACACCTTC	CASRGTFYGYTF
TRBV7-2	.	TRBJ2-1	.	TGTGCCAGCAGTCTCTCCATGGGAGCGGGCAATGAGCAGTTCTTC	CASSLSMGAGNEQFF
TRBV6-5	.	TRBJ1-1	once	TGTGCCAGCAGGAAACCGGGGGAAACTGAAGCTTTCTTT	CASRKPGETEAFF
TRBV27	TRBD1	TRBJ2-7	.	TGTGCCAGCAGTTTAAGCCCGCGACAGGGTTGGTACGAGCAGTACTTC	CASSLSPRQGWYEQYF
TRBV5-1	.	TRBJ2-7	.	TGCGCCAGCAGCTTGGCCTCAAGGGACGAGCAGTACTTC	CASSLASRDEQYF
TRBV7-2	TRBD2	TRBJ2-3	.	TGTGCCAGCAGCTTACCCCTAGCGGGAGTCGGTGGAAATACGCAGTATTTT	CASSLPLAGVGGNTQYF
TRBV7-2	TRBD1	TRBJ2-3	.	TGTGCCAGTGAGGGGGCAGGCCTCACAGATACGCAGTATTTT	CASEGAGLTDTQYF
TRBV6-6	.	TRBJ2-6	.	TGTGCCAGCAGTCTAACCCTCTCTGGGGCCAACGTCCTGACTTTC	CASSLTLSGANVLTF
TRBV11-2	TRBD2	TRBJ2-2	.	TGTGCCAGCAGCTTAGTCTCCCCCGGGGGGGCGACCGGGGAGCTGTTTTTT	CASSLVSPGGATGELFF
TRBV18	TRBD1	TRBJ1-5	once	TGTGCCAGCTCAGGGACAGGGAGTCAGCCCCAGCATTTT	CASSGTGSQPQHF
TRBV27	.	TRBJ1-2	.	TGTGCCAGCAGTTATTGGGACGAAAGATCTAACTATGGCTACACCTTC	CASSYWDERSNYGYTF
TRBV2	.	TRBJ2-7	.	TGTGCCAGCAGTGAGCAGCTACTCTACGAGCAGTACTTC	CASSEQLLYEQYF
TRBV19	TRBD1	TRBJ1-3	.	TGTGCCAGTAGTCGGACAGGGCTCTCTGGAAACACCATATATTTT	CASSRTGLSGNTIYF
TRBV6-5	.	TRBJ2-7	.	TGTGCCAGCAGTTACTCGGGGGGCCGCTACGAGCAGTACTTC	CASSYSGGRYEQYF
TRBV5-4	.	TRBJ2-7	.	TGTGCCAGCAGCTTGGACGGAAGCTCCTACGAGCAGTACTTC	CASSLDGSSYEQYF
TRBV5-6	.	TRBJ1-2	.	TGTGCCAGCAGCCTTGACCGTACTGGAGGCTACACCTTC	CASSLDRTGGYTF